One and the same sample provided the 23 T cell receptor beta chains below, sequenced in a study of T cell responses to AZD1222 COVID-19 vaccine. Profiled with immunoSEQ multiplex PCR; TCRdb holds only in-frame clones, not every one. The sample lists 90,000 to 120,000 clones; about nine tenths were seen once. The sequences come from peripheral blood, collected 28 days after the second AZD1222 dose. Source of these receptors: an adult who received the AZD1222 COVID-19 vaccine.

The chain is built from TRBV2 and TRBJ2-7; D might be TRBD2 (5 bases). Germline lookup yields CDR1 SNHLY and CDR2 FYNNEI. The CDR3 length is 12 residues. V was shortened by 8 bases and J by 7 bases, with 15 bases between the two germline ends. CDR3 protein: CASRGPPGEQYF. CDR3 sequence (DNA): TGTGCCAGCCGGGGTCCCCCGGGGGAGCAGTACTTC.

The chain uses TRBV7-9 and TRBJ1-5; 9 nucleotides align to TRBD1. The germline V gene has CDR1 SEHNR and CDR2 FQNEAQ (reference sequence). With 1 base clipped from V and 3 bases from J, the junction kept 1 base outside the gene matches. CDR3 length: 15 residues. This CDR3 reads CASSLGTGVNQPQHF. DNA of the CDR3: TGTGCCAGCAGCTTAGGGACAGGGGTCAATCAGCCCCAGCATTTT.

This clone was found once. This chain connects TRBV30 to TRBJ1-1; a weak D match, TRBD1 (6 bases). Trimming took 1 base from V and 0 from J, leaving 12 bases between them. Germline CDR1 is GTSNPN and CDR2 is SVGIG (reference sequence). The CDR3 is made up of 15 amino acids. The CDR3 DNA reads as TGTGCCTGGAGTGCGGACAGCTATTTGAACACTGAAGCTTTCTTT. This translates into CAWSADSYLNTEAFF.

The chain recombines TRBV11-2 with TRBJ2-1; D possibly corresponds to TRBD2 (7 bases). Per the germline V gene, CDR1 is SGHAT and CDR2 is FQNNGV. The length of the CDR3 is 14 residues. V dropped 2 bases and J dropped 9 bases, with 14 bases sitting between them. As DNA, the CDR3 is TGTGCCAGCAGCTTATTACGCGGGGGCGGTGAGCAGTTCTTC. This encodes CASSLLRGGGEQFF. Based on the CDR3 plus reference TRBV11-2 and TRBJ2-1, the full variable domain is EAGVAQSPRYKIIEKRQSVAFWCNPISGHATLYWYQQILGQGPKLLIQFQNNGVVDDSQLPKDRFSAERLKGVDSTLKIQPAKLEDSAVYLCASSLLRGGGEQFFGPGTRLTVL.

This sequence joins TRBV4-2 and TRBJ2-1; 8 bases fit TRBD2. The CDR3 is 14 residues long. Looked up from germline, CDR1 is LGHNA and CDR2 is YNFKEQ. V gave up 1 base and J gave up 9 bases; unmatched junction bases: 5. The CDR3 region has the DNA TGTGCCAGCAGCCAAGTTACTAGCGGAGGTGAGCAGTTCTTC. Amino acid sequence: CASSQVTSGGEQFF.

For the CDR3, the DNA is TGTGCCAGCAGTCAGGGGTTACACACCGGGGAGCTGTTTTTT. Translating gives CASSQGLHTGELFF. The gene calls are TRBV6-2 or TRBV6-3 and TRBJ2-2, with a possible D match to TRBD1 (6 bases). Trimming left V 5 bases short and J 3 bases short, with 10 bases between. Germline V lookup: CDR1 MNHEY, CDR2 SVGEGT. The CDR3 consists of 14 residues.

The rearrangement links TRBV28 to TRBJ1-4; D unclear. Trimming took off 6 bases at V and 5 bases at J, with 7 bases between the two ends. The CDR3 contains 12 residues. Per germline, CDR1 MDHEN and CDR2 SYDVKM. CDR3 bases: TGTGCCAGCAGCTCAAGCAATGAAAAACTGTTTTTT. Its translation is CASSSSNEKLFF.

The rearrangement uses TRBV19 and TRBJ2-5; 9 bases match TRBD2. This CDR3 is built from 15 residues. The germline V gene has CDR1 LNHDA and CDR2 SQIVND (reference sequence). Trimming took 5 bases from V and 5 from J; bases not matched to a gene: 9. CDR3 region: CASSQAGGPRETQYF. The CDR3 coding sequence is TGTGCCAGTAGTCAGGCGGGAGGGCCAAGGGAGACCCAGTACTTC.

This sequence joins TRBV11-3 and TRBJ2-1, with D maybe TRBD2 (6 bases). V was clipped by 3 bases and J by 9 bases, with 6 bases between them. The CDR3 spans 11 residues. The germline V gene encodes CDR1 SGHNT and CDR2 YENEEA. The CDR3 spells CASSLGGEQFF. The DNA for the CDR3 is TGTGCCAGCAGCTTGGGGGGTGAGCAGTTCTTC.

V gene TRBV6-5 combines with J gene TRBJ2-3, with a weak D call TRBD2 (6 bases). Deletions cut 5 bases from V and 2 bases from J, with 11 bases between. The CDR3 is 14 residues long. Germline V gives CDR1 MNHEY, CDR2 SVGAGI. The CDR3, as DNA: TGTGCCAGCAGTACCCCTAGCGCCACAGATACGCAGTATTTT. It yields the protein CASSTPSATDTQYF.

The chain couples TRBV20-1 to TRBJ1-1, with a possible D match to TRBD1 (6 bases). The length of the CDR3 is 11 residues. With 5 bases removed from V and 6 bases from J, the gap between germline ends came to 10 bases. Germline V gives CDR1 DFQATT, CDR2 SNEGSKA (reference sequence). The CDR3 protein is CSALRGSEAFF. The CDR3 region has the DNA TGCAGTGCTCTCAGGGGCTCTGAAGCTTTCTTT.

The V call is TRBV14, the J call TRBJ2-1; D may correspond to TRBD1 or TRBD2 (5 bases each). The CDR3 length is 17 residues. Looked up from germline, CDR1 is SGHDN and CDR2 is FVKESK. The V end was cut by 4 bases, the J end by 1 base, with 17 bases between. This chain's CDR3 is CASSPRFRGLSYNEQFF. The DNA for the CDR3 is TGTGCCAGCAGCCCCCGGTTTCGGGGCTTATCCTACAATGAGCAGTTCTTC.

This clone was observed a single time. The chain carries TRBV6-1 and TRBJ2-3; 8 nucleotides agree with TRBD2. The CDR3 runs 15 residues. V was pared by 5 bases and J by 9 bases, with 13 bases of the junction left unmatched. Looked up from germline, CDR1 is MNHNS and CDR2 is SASEGT. The CDR3 reads CASSSAGGASGTQYF. CDR3 DNA: TGTGCCAGCAGTTCCGCCGGGGGGGCTAGCGGAACGCAGTATTTT.

CDR3 sequence (DNA): TGTGCCAGCAGTTACGGTGACAGGGATTTTCTGTTTGTCCGAACTAATGAAAAACTGTTTTTT. Its translation: CASSYGDRDFLFVRTNEKLFF. This chain uses TRBV6-7 with TRBJ1-4; 7 bases line up with TRBD1. TRBV6-7 is an open reading frame, and its role is uncertain. CDR3 length: 21 residues. V gave up 2 bases and J gave up 1 base; unmatched junction bases: 19.

This clone came up once. The chain joins TRBV4-2 to TRBJ1-3; D is unresolved. CDR1 is LGHNA and CDR2 is YNFKEQ in the germline V gene. The CDR3 totals 15 residues. V lost 1 base to trimming and J lost 0 bases, with 7 bases between them. CDR3 in amino acids: CASSQVLSSGNTIYF. In DNA, the CDR3 is TGTGCCAGCAGCCAAGTTCTCTCCTCTGGAAACACCATATATTTT.

The chain links TRBV7-2 to TRBJ1-5; no clear D gene. CDR1 and CDR2 from the germline V gene are SGHTA and FQGNSA. The CDR3 contains 14 residues. Trimming took 1 base from V and 0 from J, leaving 4 bases between them. CDR3 sequence reads: CASSLGVSNQPQHF. In DNA, the CDR3 is TGTGCCAGCAGCTTAGGGGTTAGCAATCAGCCCCAGCATTTT.

V usage is TRBV7-9 and J usage is TRBJ1-1; the match to TRBD1 covers 7 bases. This CDR3 has 14 residues. Trimming took 4 bases from V and 1 from J; bases not matched to a gene: 3. From germline, CDR1 is SEHNR and CDR2 FQNEAQ (reference sequence). CDR3 coding DNA: TGTGCCAGCAGCTCCAGGGGGAGGAACACTGAAGCTTTCTTT. It translates to CASSSRGRNTEAFF.

The CDR3 sequence is CASSPRGGNEKLFF. The CDR3 bases are TGTGCCAGCAGCCCCAGAGGGGGTAATGAAAAACTGTTTTTT. The J gene is TRBJ1-4, the V gene TRBV9, with D possibly being TRBD1 (6 bases). The V gene lost 4 bases and the J gene lost 4 bases, with 11 bases spanning the gap. Per the germline V gene, CDR1 is SGDLS and CDR2 is YYNGEE. The CDR3 contains 14 residues. Full variable domain (rest looked up from reference TRBV9 and TRBJ1-4): DSGVTQTPKHLITATGQRVTLRCSPRSGDLSVYWYQQSLDQGLQFLIQYYNGEERAKGNILERFSAQQFPDLHSELNLSSLELGDSALYFCASSPRGGNEKLFFGSGTQLSVL.

The chain is built from TRBV9 and TRBJ1-3; D is uncertain. The CDR3 sequence is 13 residues long. Germline V gene lookup returns CDR1 SGDLS and CDR2 YYNGEE. Trimming took 0 bases from V and 5 from J, leaving 6 bases between them. CDR3 sequence: CASSVGGRNTIYF. CDR3 nucleotide sequence: TGTGCCAGCAGCGTAGGAGGGCGAAACACCATATATTTT.

J is TRBJ1-1 and V is TRBV10-1, with 10 bases matching TRBD1. Germline V gene data show CDR1 as WNHNN and CDR2 as SYGVQD (reference sequence). V was pared by 7 bases and J by 3 bases, with 5 bases of the junction left unmatched. This CDR3 has 14 amino acids. The CDR3 DNA reads as TGCGCCAGCAAAATAGACAGGGGGCACACTGAAGCTTTCTTT. Translated, it gives CASKIDRGHTEAFF.

This chain joins TRBV7-2 and TRBJ2-3, with 8 bases aligning to TRBD2. The V and J ends lost 1 base and 4 bases, in that order; junction bases with no gene match: 10. Per germline, CDR1 SGHTA and CDR2 FQGNSA. The CDR3 length is 17 residues. CDR3 residues: CASSLDLWTREADTQYF. The CDR3 DNA sequence: TGTGCCAGCAGCTTAGACCTCTGGACGCGGGAGGCAGATACGCAGTATTTT.

The sample holds a few counts of this clone. The V gene is TRBV7-6, the J gene TRBJ1-2; D gene uncertain. The CDR3 spans 15 residues. With 1 base removed from V and 5 bases from J, the gap between germline ends came to 14 bases. Looked up from germline, CDR1 is SGHVS and CDR2 is FNYEAQ. The CDR3 sequence is CASSLDGSGAYGYTF. CDR3 bases: TGTGCCAGCAGCTTAGATGGTTCCGGAGCATATGGCTACACCTTC.

This clone occurred a few times. The chain joins TRBV9 to TRBJ1-1; the D gene is possibly TRBD1 (5 bases). Trimming removed 0 bases at V and 0 bases at J, with 9 bases between. The germline V gene encodes CDR1 SGDLS and CDR2 YYNGEE. The CDR3 has 15 residues. Here the CDR3 DNA reads TGTGCCAGCAGCGTAGGGGGGGATCTGAACACTGAAGCTTTCTTT. Its protein is CASSVGGDLNTEAFF.